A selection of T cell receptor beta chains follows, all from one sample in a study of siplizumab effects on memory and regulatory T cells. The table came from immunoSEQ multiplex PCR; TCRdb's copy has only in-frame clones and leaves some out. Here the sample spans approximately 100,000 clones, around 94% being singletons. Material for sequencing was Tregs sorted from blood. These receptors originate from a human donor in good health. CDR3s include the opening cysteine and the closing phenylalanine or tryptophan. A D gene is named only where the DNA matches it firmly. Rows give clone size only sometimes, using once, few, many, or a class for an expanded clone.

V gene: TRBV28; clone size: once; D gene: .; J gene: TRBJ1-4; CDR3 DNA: TGTGCCAGCAGTTTTAAAGGGTTTAATGAAAAACTGTTTTTT; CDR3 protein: CASSFKGFNEKLFF
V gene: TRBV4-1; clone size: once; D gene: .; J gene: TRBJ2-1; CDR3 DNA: TGCGCCAGCAGCCAAGGGGAAGCTAAAATACGGCCCAATGAGCAGTTCTTC; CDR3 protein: CASSQGEAKIRPNEQFF
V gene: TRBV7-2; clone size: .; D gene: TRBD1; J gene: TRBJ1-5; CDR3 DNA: TGTGCCAGCAGCCCGGGGACAGGGTTGGGTCAGCCCCAGCATTTT; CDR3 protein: CASSPGTGLGQPQHF
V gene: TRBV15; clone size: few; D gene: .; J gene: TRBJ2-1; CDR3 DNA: TGTGCCACCAGCATTATCAGGAGCAATGAGCAGTTCTTC; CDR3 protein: CATSIIRSNEQFF
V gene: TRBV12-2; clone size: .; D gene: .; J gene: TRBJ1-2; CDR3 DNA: TGTGCAAGTCGCTTAGCCGGACAGGGTACTAACTATGGCTACACCTTC; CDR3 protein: CASRLAGQGTNYGYTF
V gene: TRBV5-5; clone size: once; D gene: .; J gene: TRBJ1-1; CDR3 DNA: TGTGCCAGCAGTCGGGATTCGGTTCCTGAAGCTTTCTTT; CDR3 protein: CASSRDSVPEAFF
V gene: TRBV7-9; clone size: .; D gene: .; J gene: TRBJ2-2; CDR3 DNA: TGTGCCAGCAGCGTCGGGACTCCGACCGGGGAGCTGTTTTTT; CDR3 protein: CASSVGTPTGELFF
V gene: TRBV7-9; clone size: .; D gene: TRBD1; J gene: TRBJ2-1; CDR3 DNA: TGTGCCAGCAGCTTTACAGGGGGCTTGAATGAGCAGTTCTTC; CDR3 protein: CASSFTGGLNEQFF
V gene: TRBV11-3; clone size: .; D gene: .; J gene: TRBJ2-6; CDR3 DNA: TGTGCCAGCAGCCTCCACGGGGCCAACGTCCTGACTTTC; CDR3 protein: CASSLHGANVLTF
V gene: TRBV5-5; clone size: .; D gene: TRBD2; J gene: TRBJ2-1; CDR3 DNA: TGTGCCAGCAGCCGCAGAAAAGCTAGCGGGGGGTACAATGAGCAGTTCTTC; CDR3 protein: CASSRRKASGGYNEQFF
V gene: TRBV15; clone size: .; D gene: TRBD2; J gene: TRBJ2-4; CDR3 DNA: TGTGCCACCAGCAGAGTAGGGGCTAGCGGGAGTTTAGACATTCAGTACTTC; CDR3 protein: CATSRVGASGSLDIQYF
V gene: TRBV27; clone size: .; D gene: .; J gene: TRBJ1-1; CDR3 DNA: TGTGTCAGCAGATCCAGACGGAACACTGAAGCTTTCTTT; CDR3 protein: CVSRSRRNTEAFF
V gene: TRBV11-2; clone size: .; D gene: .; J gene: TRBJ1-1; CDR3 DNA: TGTGCCAGCAGCTTAGCCCACGATACCGCTTTCTTT; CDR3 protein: CASSLAHDTAFF
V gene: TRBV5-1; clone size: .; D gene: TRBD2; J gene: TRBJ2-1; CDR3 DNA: TGCGCCAGCAGCTTGTCGGTTTCTAGCGGGATCAATGAGCAGTTCTTC; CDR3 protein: CASSLSVSSGINEQFF
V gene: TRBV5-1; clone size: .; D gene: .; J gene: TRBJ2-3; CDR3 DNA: TGCGCCAGCAGCTATTTTAGCGTCGCTAGCACAGATACGCAGTATTTT; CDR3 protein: CASSYFSVASTDTQYF
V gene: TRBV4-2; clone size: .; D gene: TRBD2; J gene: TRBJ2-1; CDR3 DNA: TGTGCCAGCAGCCAAGATCAAGCGGGAGGACCCTACAATGAGCAGTTCTTC; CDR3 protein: CASSQDQAGGPYNEQFF
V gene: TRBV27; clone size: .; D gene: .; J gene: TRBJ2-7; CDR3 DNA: TGTGCCAGCAGTTTCGGGGCAGATACCTACGAGCAGTACTTC; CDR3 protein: CASSFGADTYEQYF
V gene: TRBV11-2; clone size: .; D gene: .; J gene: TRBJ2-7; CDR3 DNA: TGTGCCAGCAGCTTAGTTTACAGGTTCTCCTACGAGCAGTACTTC; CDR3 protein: CASSLVYRFSYEQYF
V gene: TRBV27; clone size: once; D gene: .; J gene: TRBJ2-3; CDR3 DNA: TGTGCCAGCAGCCCAGGGGCGCTAAGCACAGATACGCAGTATTTT; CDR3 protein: CASSPGALSTDTQYF
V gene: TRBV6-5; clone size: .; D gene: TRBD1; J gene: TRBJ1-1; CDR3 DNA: TGTGCCGTACTGGGACAGATGAACACTGAAGCTTTCTTT; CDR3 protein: CAVLGQMNTEAFF
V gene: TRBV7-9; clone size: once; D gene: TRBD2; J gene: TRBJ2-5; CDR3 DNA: TGTGCCAGCAGCTTATCGGTCCTAGCGGAGATCCAAGAGACCCAGTACTTC; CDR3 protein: CASSLSVLAEIQETQYF
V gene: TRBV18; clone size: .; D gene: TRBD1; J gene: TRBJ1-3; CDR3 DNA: TGTGCCAGCTCACCAGTAATTTCTGGACAGGGCCCCAGAAACACCATATATTTT; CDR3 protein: CASSPVISGQGPRNTIYF
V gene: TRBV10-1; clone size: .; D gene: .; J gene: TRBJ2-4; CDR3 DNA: TGCGCCAGCAGTGAATCCGGGCTGAACATTCAGTACTTC; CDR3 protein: CASSESGLNIQYF
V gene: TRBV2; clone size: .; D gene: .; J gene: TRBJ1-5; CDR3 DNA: TGTGCCAGCCGGCGGAGGACAGCGAATCAGCCCCAGCATTTT; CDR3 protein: CASRRRTANQPQHF
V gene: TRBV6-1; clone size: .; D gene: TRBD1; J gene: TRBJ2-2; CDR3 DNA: TGTGCCAGCAGTGAAAACAGGGGGAACACCGGGGAGCTGTTTTTT; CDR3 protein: CASSENRGNTGELFF
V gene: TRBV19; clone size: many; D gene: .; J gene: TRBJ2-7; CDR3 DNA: TGTGCCAGTGGGTGGGAGTACACCTACGAGCAGTACTTC; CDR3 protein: CASGWEYTYEQYF
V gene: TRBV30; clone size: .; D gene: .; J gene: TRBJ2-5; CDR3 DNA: TGTGCCTGGAGTGGTGGTGGGACTCAAGAGACCCAGTACTTC; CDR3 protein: CAWSGGGTQETQYF
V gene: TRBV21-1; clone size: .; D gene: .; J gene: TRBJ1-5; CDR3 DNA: TGTGCCAGCAGCAAGGGTGCAGGGGGGGCCCATCAGCCCCAGCATTTT; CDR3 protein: CASSKGAGGAHQPQHF
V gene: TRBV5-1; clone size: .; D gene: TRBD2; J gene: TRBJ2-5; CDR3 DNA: TGCGCCAGCAGCTTTAGTAGCGGGACCTCGGGGGAGCAGTACTTC; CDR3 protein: CASSFSSGTSGEQYF
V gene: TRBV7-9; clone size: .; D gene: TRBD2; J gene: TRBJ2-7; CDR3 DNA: TGTGCCAGCAGCTTACTAGCGGGGGCCTACGAGCAGTACTTC; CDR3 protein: CASSLLAGAYEQYF
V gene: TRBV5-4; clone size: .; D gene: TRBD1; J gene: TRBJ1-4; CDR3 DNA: TGTGCCAGCAGCCCGGGACAGGGAAGGACTAATGAAAAACTGTTTTTT; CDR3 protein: CASSPGQGRTNEKLFF
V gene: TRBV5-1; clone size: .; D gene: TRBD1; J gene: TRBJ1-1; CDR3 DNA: TGCGCCAGCGGACTACAGGGGCCCAACACTGAAGCTTTCTTT; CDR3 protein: CASGLQGPNTEAFF
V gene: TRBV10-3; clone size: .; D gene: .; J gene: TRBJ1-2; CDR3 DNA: TGTGCCATCAGTGAGCCCCGGACCGGGCCTAATCATAACTATGGCTACACCTTC; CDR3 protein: CAISEPRTGPNHNYGYTF
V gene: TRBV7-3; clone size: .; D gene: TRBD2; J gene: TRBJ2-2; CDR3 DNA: TGTGCCAGCAGCCTCGTAGCGGGAGCGAACACCGGGGAGCTGTTTTTT; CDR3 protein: CASSLVAGANTGELFF
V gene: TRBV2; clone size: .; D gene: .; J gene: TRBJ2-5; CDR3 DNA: TGTGCCAGCAGTGAACCCTACAGCTCCCAGGCCGAGACCCAGTACTTC; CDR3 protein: CASSEPYSSQAETQYF
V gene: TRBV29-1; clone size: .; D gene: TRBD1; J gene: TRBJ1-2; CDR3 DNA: TGCAGCGCCGGGGACAGGGAAGATGGCTACACCTTC; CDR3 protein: CSAGDREDGYTF
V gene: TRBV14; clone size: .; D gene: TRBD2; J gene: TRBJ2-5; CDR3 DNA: TGTGCCAGCAGCCAAGAGAAGGTGGGACTAGCGGGTAAAGAGACCCAGTACTTC; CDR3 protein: CASSQEKVGLAGKETQYF
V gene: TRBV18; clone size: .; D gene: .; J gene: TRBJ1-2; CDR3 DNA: TGTGCCAGCTCACCCATCAGGGACAACTATGGCTACACCTTC; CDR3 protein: CASSPIRDNYGYTF